This T cell receptor (beta chain) came from a study of CD8+ T cells in alopecia areata. This sample's treatment: oral pan-JAK inhibitor, 5-10 mg twice daily. The CDR3 spans 14 residues. Germline V gene lookup returns CDR1 KGHSH and CDR2 LQKENI. Trimming removed 4 bases at V and 0 bases at J, with 9 bases between. Ten or more counts support this clone. Its antigen is still unknown. Findings and caveats of the study: On tofacitinib, scalp clonality and expanded CD8+ clones among top 100 fell significantly. Against the mouse data, patients shared TCRs less clearly, possibly for HLA reasons.

Isolated RNA was reverse transcribed into cDNA used as the sequencing template. Sequenced by immunoSEQ multiplex PCR; TCRdb stores in-frame clones only, minus some. The data contain some 190,000 clones, 66% of them seen just once; the ten biggest clones take up roughly 1.2%. V is TRBV18 and J is TRBJ1-2; the D is unclear. Source: CD4+ T cells sorted from blood, taken around week 44, from a patient treated with tofacitinib. The receptor comes from a human donor with alopecia areata. CDR3 sequence (DNA): TGTGCCAGCTCACAGGACGGCCCTAACTATGGCTACACCTTC. Amino acids: CASSQDGPNYGYTF.